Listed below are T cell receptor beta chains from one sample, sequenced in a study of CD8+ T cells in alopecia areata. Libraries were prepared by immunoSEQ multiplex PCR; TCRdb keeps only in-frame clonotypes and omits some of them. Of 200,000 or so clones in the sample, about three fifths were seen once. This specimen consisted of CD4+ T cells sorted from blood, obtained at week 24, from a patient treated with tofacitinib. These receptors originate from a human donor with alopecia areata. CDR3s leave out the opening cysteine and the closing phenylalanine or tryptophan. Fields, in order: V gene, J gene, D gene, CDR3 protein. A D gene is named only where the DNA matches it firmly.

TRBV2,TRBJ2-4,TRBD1,ASSEGQGNIQY
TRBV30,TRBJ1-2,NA,AWDSSYGYT
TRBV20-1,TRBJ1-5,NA,SVGDNQPQH
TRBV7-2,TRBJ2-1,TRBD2,ASSLDAGGYNEQF
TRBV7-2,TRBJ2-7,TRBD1,ASSFTGQTYEQY
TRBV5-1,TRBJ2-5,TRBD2,ASSLAKAGGPLETQY
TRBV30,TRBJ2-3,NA,AWSVLGEWDTQY
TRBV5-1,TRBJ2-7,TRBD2,ASSLDFSGNYEQY
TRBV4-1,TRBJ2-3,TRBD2,ASSQESLAGTDTQY
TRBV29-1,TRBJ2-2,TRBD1,RGDRAAGELF
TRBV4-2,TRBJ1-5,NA,ASSQDYRGRQPQH
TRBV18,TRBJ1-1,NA,ASSPDLNTEAF
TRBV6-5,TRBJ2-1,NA,ASSSWGAADNEQF
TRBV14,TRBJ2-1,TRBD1,ASSQTTGYNEQF
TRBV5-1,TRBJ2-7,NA,ASSLVEGNEQY
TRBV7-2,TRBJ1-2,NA,ASSPREGNYGYT
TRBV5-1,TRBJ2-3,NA,ASGRSSTDTQY
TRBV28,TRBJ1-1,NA,ASGGNTEAF
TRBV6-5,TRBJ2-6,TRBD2,ASSSAGRSGANVLT
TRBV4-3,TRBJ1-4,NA,ASSQDDSREKLF
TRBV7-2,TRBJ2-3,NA,ASTHRGGDTQY
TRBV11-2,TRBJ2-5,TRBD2,ASSPVAGVGETQY
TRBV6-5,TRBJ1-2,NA,ASSLQGVRGYT
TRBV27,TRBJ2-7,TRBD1,ASTPGTGGGGEQY
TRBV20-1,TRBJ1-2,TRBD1,SARTGRGYT
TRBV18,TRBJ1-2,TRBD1,ASSSTGANYGYT
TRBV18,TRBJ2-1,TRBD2,ASSKTGTSHNEQF
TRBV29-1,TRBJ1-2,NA,SARTDRGGYT
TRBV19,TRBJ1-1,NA,ASSIGTLAEAF
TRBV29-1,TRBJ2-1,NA,SVERDLYEQF
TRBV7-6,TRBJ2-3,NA,ASSSGQGDTQY
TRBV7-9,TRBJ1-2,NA,ASGDRDVWPNYGYT
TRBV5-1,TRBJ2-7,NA,ASSLAPAVGGSYEQY
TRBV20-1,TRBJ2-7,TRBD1,SARTGLEQY
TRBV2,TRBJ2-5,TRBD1,ASSPDRVRETQY
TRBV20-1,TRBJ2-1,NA,SASNNEQF
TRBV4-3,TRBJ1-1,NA,ASSQITGNTEAF
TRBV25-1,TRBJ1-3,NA,ASSEFQRSGNTIY
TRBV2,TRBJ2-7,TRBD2,ASSEAPSGSYEQY
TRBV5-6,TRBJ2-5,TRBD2,ASSSRGRAPQETQY
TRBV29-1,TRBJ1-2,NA,TITPGQGSNYGYT
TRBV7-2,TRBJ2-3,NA,ASSQNSEDTQY